The T cell receptor (beta chain) described here comes from a study of cytomegalovirus exposure and HLA in healthy donors. This clone was observed a few times. What it recognizes is unknown. Trimming left V 4 bases short and J 0 bases short, with 7 bases between. Germline loops: CDR1 MNHEY, CDR2 SVGAGI. The CDR3 has 14 amino acids. PCR used 60 Vbeta primers and 13 Jbeta primers. Clones were sequenced by immunoSEQ multiplex PCR, and TCRdb holds only the in-frame ones, with some missing. This table holds over 80,000 clones, about 70% found once. Study findings and constraints: Previously analyzed data showed that most TCR beta V segments were productive at a frequency of about 87% or about 30%. Researchers had no immune exposure information except CMV serostatus available.

The sequenced sample consisted of PBMCs. The TCR comes from a female donor in good health and CMV-seropositive. This rearrangement joins TRBV6-5 to TRBJ1-3; D gene uncertain. CDR3 coding DNA: TGTGCCAGCAGTTCAGTCTTCTCTGGAAACACCATATATTTT. This gives the protein CASSSVFSGNTIYF.